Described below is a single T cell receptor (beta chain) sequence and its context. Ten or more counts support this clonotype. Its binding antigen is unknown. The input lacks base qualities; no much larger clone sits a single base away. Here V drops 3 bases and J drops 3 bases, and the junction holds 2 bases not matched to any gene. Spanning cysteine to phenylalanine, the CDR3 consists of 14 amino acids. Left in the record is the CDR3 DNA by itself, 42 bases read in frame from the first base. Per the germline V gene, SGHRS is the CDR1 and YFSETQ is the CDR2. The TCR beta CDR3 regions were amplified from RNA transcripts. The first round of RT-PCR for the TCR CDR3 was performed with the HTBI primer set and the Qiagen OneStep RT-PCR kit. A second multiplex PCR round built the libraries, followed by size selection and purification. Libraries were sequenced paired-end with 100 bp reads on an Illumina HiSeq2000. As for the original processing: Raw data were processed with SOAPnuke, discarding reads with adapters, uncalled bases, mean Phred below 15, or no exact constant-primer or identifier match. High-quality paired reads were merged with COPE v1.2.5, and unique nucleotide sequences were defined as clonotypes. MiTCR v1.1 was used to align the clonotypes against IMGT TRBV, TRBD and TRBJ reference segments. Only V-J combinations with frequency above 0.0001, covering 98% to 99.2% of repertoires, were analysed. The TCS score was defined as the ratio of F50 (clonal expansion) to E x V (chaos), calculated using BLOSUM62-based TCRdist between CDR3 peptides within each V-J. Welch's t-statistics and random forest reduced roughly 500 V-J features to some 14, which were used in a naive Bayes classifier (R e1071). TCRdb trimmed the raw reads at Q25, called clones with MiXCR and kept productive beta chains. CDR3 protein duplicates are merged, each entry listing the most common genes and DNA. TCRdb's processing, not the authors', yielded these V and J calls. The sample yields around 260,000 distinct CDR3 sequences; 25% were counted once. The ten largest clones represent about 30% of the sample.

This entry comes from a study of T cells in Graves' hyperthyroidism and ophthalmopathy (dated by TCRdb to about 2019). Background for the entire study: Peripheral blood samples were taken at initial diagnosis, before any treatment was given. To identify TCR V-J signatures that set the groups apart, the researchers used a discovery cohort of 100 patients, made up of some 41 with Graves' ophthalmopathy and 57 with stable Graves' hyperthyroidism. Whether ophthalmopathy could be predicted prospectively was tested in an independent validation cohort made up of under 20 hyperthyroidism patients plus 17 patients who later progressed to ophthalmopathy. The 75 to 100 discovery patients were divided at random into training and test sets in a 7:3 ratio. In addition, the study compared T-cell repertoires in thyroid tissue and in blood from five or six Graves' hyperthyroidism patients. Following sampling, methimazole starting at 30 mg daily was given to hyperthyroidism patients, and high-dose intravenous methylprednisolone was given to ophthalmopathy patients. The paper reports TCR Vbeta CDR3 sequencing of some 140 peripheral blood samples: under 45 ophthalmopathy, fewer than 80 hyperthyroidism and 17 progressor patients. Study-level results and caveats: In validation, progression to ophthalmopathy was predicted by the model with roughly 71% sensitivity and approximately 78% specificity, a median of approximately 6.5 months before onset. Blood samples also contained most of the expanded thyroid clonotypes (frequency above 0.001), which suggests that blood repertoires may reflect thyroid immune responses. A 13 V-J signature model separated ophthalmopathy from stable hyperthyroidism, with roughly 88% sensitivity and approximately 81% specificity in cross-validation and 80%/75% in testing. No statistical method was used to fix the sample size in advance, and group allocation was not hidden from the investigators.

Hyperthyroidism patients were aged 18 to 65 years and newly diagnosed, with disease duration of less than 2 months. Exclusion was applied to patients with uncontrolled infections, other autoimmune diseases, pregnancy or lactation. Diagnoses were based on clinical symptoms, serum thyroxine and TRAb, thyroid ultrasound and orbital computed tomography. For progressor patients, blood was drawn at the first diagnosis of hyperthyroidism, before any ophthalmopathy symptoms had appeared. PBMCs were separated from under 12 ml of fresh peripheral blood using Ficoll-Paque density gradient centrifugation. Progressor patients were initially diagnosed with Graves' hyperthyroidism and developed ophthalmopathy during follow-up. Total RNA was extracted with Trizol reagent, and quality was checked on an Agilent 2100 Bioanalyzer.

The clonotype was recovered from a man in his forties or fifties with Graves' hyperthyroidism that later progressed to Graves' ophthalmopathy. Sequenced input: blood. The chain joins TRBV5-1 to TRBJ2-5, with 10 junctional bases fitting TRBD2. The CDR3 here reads CASSYGLAEETQYF. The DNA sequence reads TGCGCCAGCAGCTATGGACTAGCGGAAGAGACCCAGTACTTC.